One and the same sample provided the 10 T cell receptor beta chains below, sequenced in a study of vaccination and CD4 T cells after COVID-19. Treatment denoted: roughly 11-day PBMC culture with coronavirus spike peptide pools or control peptides (ViraFEST assay). Oncomine TCR Beta short-read sequencing was applied to DNA from cultured CD4+ T cells. TCRdb independently ran MiXCR on the PCR reads; one entry per CDR3 protein. The sample yields around 16,000 distinct CDR3 sequences, roughly 54% seen once. No antigen has been assigned to these receptors. The source was CD4+ T cells from blood, cultured in vitro, collected before SARS-CoV-2 vaccination. The receptors come from a human donor who had recovered from COVID-19.

The chain combines TRBV18 with TRBJ1-2, with 8 bases that match TRBD1. The CDR3 contains 14 residues. Germline-derived CDR1 and CDR2 are KGHSH and LQKENI. With V trimmed by 3 bases and J by 4 bases, 4 bases remained unmatched. The CDR3, as DNA: TGTGCCAGCTCACCGGGACAGGAGACCTATGGCTACACCTTC. It encodes CASSPGQETYGYTF.

The chain carries TRBV7-2 and TRBJ2-5; 7 nucleotides match TRBD2. V was pared by 3 bases and J by 7 bases, with 11 bases of the junction left unmatched. The germline gives CDR1 SGHTA, CDR2 FQGNSA. This CDR3 spans 15 amino acids. CDR3 sequence reads: CASSFESGTRGTQYF. In DNA form, the CDR3 reads TGTGCCAGCAGCTTCGAAAGCGGGACCCGCGGGACCCAGTACTTC.

This clonotype was counted only a few times. The J gene is TRBJ1-5, the V gene TRBV20-1, with TRBD1 identical over 8 bases. With V trimmed by 2 bases and J by 4 bases, 4 bases remained unmatched. Looked up from germline, CDR1 is DFQATT and CDR2 is SNEGSKA (reference sequence). The CDR3 runs to 14 residues. The CDR3 bases are TGCAGTGCTAGACATGGGACAGGAAATCAGCCCCAGCATTTT. Residues: CSARHGTGNQPQHF.

The chain carries TRBV19 and TRBJ2-2; 12 bases line up with TRBD2. CDR1 and CDR2 (germline): LNHDA, SQIVND (reference sequence). After removal of 6 bases from V and 7 bases from J, the junction contained 12 bases not matched to a gene. This CDR3 is built from 17 residues. CDR3: CASRSYVLAGGIGELFF. CDR3 DNA sequence: TGTGCCAGTAGGAGTTATGTACTAGCGGGGGGAATCGGGGAGCTGTTTTTT.

This clonotype has a handful of counts. The rearrangement links TRBV7-9 to TRBJ2-5; D is undetermined. This CDR3 comprises 16 residues. The germline CDR1 and CDR2 sequences are SEHNR and FQNEAQ (reference sequence). V was clipped by 5 bases and J by 6 bases, with 22 bases between them. The CDR3 DNA reads TGTGCCAGCAGCCCCTGGCGAGCTGGAGAGAGGAAGACCCAGTACTTC. The encoded protein is CASSPWRAGERKTQYF.

Only a few counts were recorded for this clonotype. This sequence joins TRBV20-1 and TRBJ2-5, with a weak D call TRBD2 (5 bases). The CDR3 is 11 amino acids. Trimming took off 6 bases at V and 4 bases at J, with 9 bases between the two ends. Germline CDR1 DFQATT, CDR2 SNEGSKA (reference sequence). The CDR3, as DNA: TGCAGTGCCCGGGGTCCAGAGACCCAGTACTTC. It translates to CSARGPETQYF.

V usage is TRBV2 and J usage is TRBJ2-7; D ambiguous. The V end was cut by 8 bases, the J end by 6 bases, with 17 bases between. The CDR3 is 13 residues long. The germline V gene has CDR1 SNHLY and CDR2 FYNNEI. In nucleotides, the CDR3 is TGTGCCAGCCGGCGTAGCCCTGGGTTCGAGCAGTACTTC. Its translation is CASRRSPGFEQYF.

The rearrangement links TRBV11-3 to TRBJ1-2; no firm D call. This CDR3 is 12 amino acids long. Germline-derived CDR1 and CDR2 are SGHNT and YENEEA. V lost 3 bases, J lost 8 bases, and 10 bases lay in between. Here the CDR3 reads CASSFGQEGYTF. CDR3 coding DNA: TGTGCCAGCAGCTTCGGTCAGGAAGGCTACACCTTC.

Here the CDR3 reads CASSPRRLAGTLEQFF. In nucleotides, the CDR3 is TGTGCCAGCAGCCCCAGACGACTAGCGGGAACCCTGGAGCAGTTCTTC. The chain is built from TRBV7-8 and TRBJ2-1, with TRBD2 matching 11 bases. This CDR3 comprises 16 residues. V was pared by 5 bases and J by 10 bases, with 13 bases of the junction left unmatched. Looked up from germline, CDR1 is SGHVS and CDR2 is FQNEAQ. The full variable domain, its missing parts supplied by reference TRBV7-8 and TRBJ2-1, is GAGVSQSPRYKVAKRGQDVALRCDPISGHVSLFWYQQALGQGPEFLTYFQNEAQLDKSGLPSDRFFAERPEGSVSTLKIQRTQQEDSAVYLCASSPRRLAGTLEQFFGPGTRLTVL.

The chain joins TRBV6-1 to TRBJ2-6, with D unresolved. Germline V lookup: CDR1 MNHNS, CDR2 SASEGT. V shed 11 bases and J shed 0 bases, with 23 bases lying between them. The CDR3 contains 18 residues. The CDR3 coding sequence is TGTGCCGGCTCCCGTCTGGCACTCGCCTTCTCTGGGGCCAACGTCCTGACTTTC. Encoded protein: CAGSRLALAFSGANVLTF.